Included here is one T cell receptor (beta chain) sequence, with context. Its antigen remains unidentified. Germline values: CDR1 SGHRS, CDR2 YFSETQ. Trimming cost V 5 bases and J 4 bases, with 13 bases left between them. This CDR3 is 15 amino acids long. Then a second PCR, running roughly 7 to 11 cycles, was carried out with a sample-barcoded 5' primer and a J-beta primer mix. Via MiXCR, TCRdb re-called the 5' RACE reads, giving one row per CDR3 protein. The sample shows about 1 million distinct CDR3 sequences, 20% to 25% of them seen only once. The record originates from a study of blood T cells in healthy people across ages. General study results and limits: Donor CMV status was unknown, possibly confounding expanded clonotype changes.

These same data were also listed under a study on T cells of mothers and their children.

This TCR was recovered from a girl aged 2 to 10 in good health. The specimen sequenced was blood. The chain recombines TRBV5-1 with TRBJ2-6; weak D call: TRBD2 (5 bases). CDR3 amino acids: CASSWEFRGANVLTF. The CDR3 nucleotides read TGCGCCAGCAGTTGGGAGTTCCGGGGGGCCAACGTCCTGACTTTC.